This TCR beta chain was observed in a study of CXCR3-negative and CXCR3-positive naive CD8 T cells. Study-level findings and limits: CXCR3-positive naive cells carried more hydrophobic TRB CDR3s than CXCR3-negative ones.

Notes on this clonotype: Its antigen is undetermined.

The CDR3 totals 15 residues. Germline CDR1 and CDR2: SQVTM and ANQGSEA. UMI-tagged TRB cDNA libraries were built via 5' RACE. TCRdb re-called the 5' RACE reads and gives one entry per CDR3 protein, without DNA. The sample holds 84,000 or so distinct CDR3 sequences. This chain uses TRBV29-1 with TRBJ2-1; TCRdb lists TRBD2, though no DNA is available to test this call. This TCR was recovered from a human donor in good health. Some clones in this sample may be carry-over from other donors' samples. The source material was naive CXCR3+ CD8+ T cells from blood. Subset reported: CD45RO-CCR7+CD27+CD95- naive CD8+ T cells expressing CXCR3 (TNR3+). The CDR3 reads CSVLAPGTSSGEQFF.